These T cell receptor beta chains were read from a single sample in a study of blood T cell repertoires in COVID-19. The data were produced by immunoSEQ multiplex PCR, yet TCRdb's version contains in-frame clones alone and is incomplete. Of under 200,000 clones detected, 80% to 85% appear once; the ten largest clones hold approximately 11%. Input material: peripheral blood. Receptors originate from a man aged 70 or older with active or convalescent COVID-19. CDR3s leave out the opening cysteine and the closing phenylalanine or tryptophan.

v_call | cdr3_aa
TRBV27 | ASSIQGGFYNEQF
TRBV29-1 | SVALAGGDEQF
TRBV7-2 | ASSLNTPHNSPLH
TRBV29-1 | SGELNTEAF
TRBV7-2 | ASSLVRTPETQY
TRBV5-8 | ASSLGGTENQPQH
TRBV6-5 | ASRKRQGASGELF
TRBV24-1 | ATSDPRQGSNQPQH
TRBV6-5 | ASSSSGTGGGKLF
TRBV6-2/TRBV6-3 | ASSYSRQGMLETQY
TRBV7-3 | ASSLNPGASGELF
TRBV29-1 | SVTGGPSQPQH
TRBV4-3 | ASSLETGPGGYT
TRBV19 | ASSMRRQVNYGYT
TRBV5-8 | ASSLDRGNQPQH
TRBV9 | ASSVVAGSTDTQY
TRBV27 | ASSPQTATNEKLF
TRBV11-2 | ASSLRAGTGRSYEQY
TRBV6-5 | ASSYGGGEQY
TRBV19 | ASSPPRQGREETQY
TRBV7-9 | ASRGAANEKLF
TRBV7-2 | ASSLITPPTTNEKLF
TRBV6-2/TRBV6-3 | ASSYSNRGYGYT
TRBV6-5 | AAGQVNEQF
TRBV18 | ASSPTGSETQY
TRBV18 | ASSPSVQETQY
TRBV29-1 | SVDAGKGSYEQY
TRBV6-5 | ASRQAGSGEKLF
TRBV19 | ASTTNGYNEQF
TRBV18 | ASSRGGTEAF
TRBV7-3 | ASSPRQGKDTQY
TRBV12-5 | ASGSSGSTEAF
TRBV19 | ASSIFGAGANVLT
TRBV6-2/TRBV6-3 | ASSYRGRGTYNEQF
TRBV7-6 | ASKRAVGAQETQY
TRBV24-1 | ATSDPGTVYNEQF
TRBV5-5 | ASSTTPWEGSTTEAF
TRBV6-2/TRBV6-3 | ASSRIGTGLQPQH
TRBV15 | ATQQREGEYEQY
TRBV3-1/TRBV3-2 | ASSQKGLQAAVL
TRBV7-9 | ASSPITGTASEAF
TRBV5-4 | ASSLGGVAGGWETQY
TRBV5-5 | ASSLVLAGVRETQY
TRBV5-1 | ASSSTGGQPGELF